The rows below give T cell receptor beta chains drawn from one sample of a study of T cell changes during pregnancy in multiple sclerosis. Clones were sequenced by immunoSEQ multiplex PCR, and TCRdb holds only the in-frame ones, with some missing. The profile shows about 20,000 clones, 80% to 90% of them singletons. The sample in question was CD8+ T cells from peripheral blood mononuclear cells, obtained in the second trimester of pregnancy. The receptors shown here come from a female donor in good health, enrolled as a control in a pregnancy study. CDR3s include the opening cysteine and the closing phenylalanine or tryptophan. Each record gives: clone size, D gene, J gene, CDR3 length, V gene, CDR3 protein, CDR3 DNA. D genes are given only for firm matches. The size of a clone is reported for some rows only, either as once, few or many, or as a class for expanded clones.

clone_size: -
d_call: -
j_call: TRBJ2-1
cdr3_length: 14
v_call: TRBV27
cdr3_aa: CASSQRQIGHEQFF
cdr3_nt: TGTGCCAGCAGTCAGAGACAGATTGGCCATGAGCAGTTCTTC

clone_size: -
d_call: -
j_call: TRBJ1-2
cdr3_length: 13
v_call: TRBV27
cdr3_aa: CASSPGTFVGYTF
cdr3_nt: TGTGCCAGCAGTCCCGGGACTTTTGTCGGCTACACCTTC

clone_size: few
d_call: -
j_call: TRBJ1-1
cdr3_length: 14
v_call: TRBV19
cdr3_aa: CASSPRVYGTEAFF
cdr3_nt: TGTGCCAGTAGTCCCAGGGTATACGGCACTGAAGCTTTCTTT

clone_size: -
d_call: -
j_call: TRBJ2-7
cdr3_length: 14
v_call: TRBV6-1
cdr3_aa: CASSDYGITYEQYF
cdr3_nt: TGTGCCAGCAGTGATTACGGGATCACCTACGAGCAGTACTTC

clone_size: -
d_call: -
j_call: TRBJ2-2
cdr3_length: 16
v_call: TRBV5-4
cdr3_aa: CASSRPGQSNTGELFF
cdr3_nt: TGTGCCAGCAGCCGCCCGGGACAATCGAACACCGGGGAGCTGTTTTTT

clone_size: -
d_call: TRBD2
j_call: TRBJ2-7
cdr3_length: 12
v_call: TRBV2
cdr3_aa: CASYSGGYEQYF
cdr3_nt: TGTGCCAGCTATAGCGGGGGGTACGAGCAGTACTTC

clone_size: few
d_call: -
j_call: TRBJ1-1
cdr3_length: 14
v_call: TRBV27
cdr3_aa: CASSGLRLNTEAFF
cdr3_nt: TGTGCCAGCAGTGGACTTCGCCTGAACACTGAAGCTTTCTTT

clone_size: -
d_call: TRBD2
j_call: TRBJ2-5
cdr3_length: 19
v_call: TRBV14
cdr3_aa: CASSQAPGLAVNLEETQYF
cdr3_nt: TGTGCCAGCAGCCAAGCCCCGGGACTAGCCGTAAATCTCGAAGAGACCCAGTACTTC

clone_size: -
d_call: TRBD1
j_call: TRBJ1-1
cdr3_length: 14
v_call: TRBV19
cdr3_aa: CASIPGQVNTEAFF
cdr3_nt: TGTGCCAGTATCCCGGGACAGGTGAACACTGAAGCTTTCTTT

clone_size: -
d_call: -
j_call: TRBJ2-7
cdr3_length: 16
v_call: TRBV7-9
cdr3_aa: CASSLAPESPQDEQYF
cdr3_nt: TGTGCCAGCAGCTTAGCCCCAGAATCCCCTCAGGACGAGCAGTACTTC

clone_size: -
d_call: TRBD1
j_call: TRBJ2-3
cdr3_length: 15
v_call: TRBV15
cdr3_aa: CATSREAGGTDTQYF
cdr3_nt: TGTGCCACCAGCAGAGAGGCAGGGGGAACAGATACGCAGTATTTT

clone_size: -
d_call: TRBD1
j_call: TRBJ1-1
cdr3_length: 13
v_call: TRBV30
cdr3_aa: CAWSVGTGSEAFF
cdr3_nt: TGTGCCTGGAGTGTGGGGACAGGGTCTGAAGCTTTCTTT

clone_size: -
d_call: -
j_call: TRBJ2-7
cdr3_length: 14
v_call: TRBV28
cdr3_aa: CASTTTRDAYEQYF
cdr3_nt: TGTGCCAGCACAACCACCCGGGATGCCTACGAGCAGTACTTC

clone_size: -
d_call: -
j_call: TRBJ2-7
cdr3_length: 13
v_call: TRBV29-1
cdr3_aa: CSVEDRGGYEQYF
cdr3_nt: TGCAGCGTTGAAGATCGTGGAGGGTACGAGCAGTACTTC

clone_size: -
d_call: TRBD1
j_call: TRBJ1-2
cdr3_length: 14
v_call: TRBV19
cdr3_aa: CASSHRGDYYGYTF
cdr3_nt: TGTGCCAGTAGTCACAGGGGGGATTACTATGGCTACACCTTC

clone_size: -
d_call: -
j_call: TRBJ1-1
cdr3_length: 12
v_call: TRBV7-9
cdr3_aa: CASSQRSTEAFF
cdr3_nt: TGTGCCAGCAGCCAGAGGTCCACTGAAGCTTTCTTT

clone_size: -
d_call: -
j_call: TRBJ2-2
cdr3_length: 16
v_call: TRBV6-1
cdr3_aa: CASSEGDTPNTGELFF
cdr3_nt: TGTGCCAGCAGTGAAGGCGACACCCCAAACACCGGGGAGCTGTTTTTT

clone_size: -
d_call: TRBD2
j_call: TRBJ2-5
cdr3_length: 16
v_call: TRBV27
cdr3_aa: CASSLWAGGPSETQYF
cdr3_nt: TGTGCCAGCAGTTTATGGGCGGGAGGGCCCTCGGAGACCCAGTACTTC

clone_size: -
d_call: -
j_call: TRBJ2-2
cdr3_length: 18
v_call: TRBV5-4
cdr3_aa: CASSLGVLETSFTGELFF
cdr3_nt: TGTGCCAGCAGCTTGGGGGTTTTAGAGACTAGTTTCACCGGGGAGCTGTTTTTT

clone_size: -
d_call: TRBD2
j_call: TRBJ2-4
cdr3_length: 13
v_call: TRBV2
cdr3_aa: CASKERGMDIQYF
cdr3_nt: TGTGCCAGCAAGGAGCGGGGAATGGACATTCAGTACTTC

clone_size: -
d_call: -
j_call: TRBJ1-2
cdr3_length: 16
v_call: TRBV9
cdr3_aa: CASSVDSGQQRYGYTF
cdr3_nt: TGTGCCAGCAGCGTAGACTCTGGACAGCAGAGATATGGCTACACCTTC

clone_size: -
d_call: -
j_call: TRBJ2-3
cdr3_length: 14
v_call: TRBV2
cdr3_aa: CASSPGHPSDTQYF
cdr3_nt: TGTGCCAGCAGTCCGGGACACCCGTCAGATACGCAGTATTTT

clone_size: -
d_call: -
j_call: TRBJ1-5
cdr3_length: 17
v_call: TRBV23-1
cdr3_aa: CASSQPAGPDSNQPQHF
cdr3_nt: TGCGCCAGCAGTCAACCGGCGGGGCCTGACAGCAATCAGCCCCAGCATTTT

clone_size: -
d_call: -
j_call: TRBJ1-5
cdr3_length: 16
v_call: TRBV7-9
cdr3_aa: CASSPLLGGNNQPQHF
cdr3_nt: TGTGCCAGCAGCCCTTTATTGGGCGGGAATAATCAGCCCCAGCATTTT

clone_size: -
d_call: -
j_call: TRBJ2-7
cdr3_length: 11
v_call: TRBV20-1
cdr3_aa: CSARFQAEQYF
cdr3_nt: TGCAGTGCTAGGTTTCAGGCCGAGCAGTACTTC

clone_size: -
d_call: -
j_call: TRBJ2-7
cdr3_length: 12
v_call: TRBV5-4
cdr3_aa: CASSAGSYEQYF
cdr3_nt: TGTGCCAGCAGCGCAGGATCCTACGAGCAGTACTTC

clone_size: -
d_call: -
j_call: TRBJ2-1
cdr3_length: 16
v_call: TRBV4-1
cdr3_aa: CASSQEGGNSYNEQFF
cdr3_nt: TGCGCCAGCAGCCAAGAAGGCGGTAACTCCTACAATGAGCAGTTCTTC